Below, 14 T cell receptor beta chains from the same sample are listed, as sequenced in a study of T-cell reconstitution after alpha-beta-depleted transplantation in children. Unique molecular identifiers were incorporated during preparation of the TCRbeta library. In TCRdb, the PCR reads were re-called with MiXCR into one record per CDR3 protein. The sample shows about 470,000 distinct CDR3 sequences, approximately 42% of them seen only once. Here the sequenced sample was PBMCs, taken before TCRalphabeta/CD19-depleted stem cell transplant. Source of these receptors: a girl aged 2 to 10 with aplastic anemia, due to receive a stem cell transplant.

This chain connects TRBV29-1 to TRBJ2-1; the match to TRBD1 covers 11 bases. The CDR3 contains 14 residues. The J segment lost 8 bases and the V segment lost 6 bases, leaving 9 bases of the junction unmatched. Germline loops: CDR1 SQVTM, CDR2 ANQGSEA. The CDR3 region has the DNA TGCAGCGTACCCGGGACAGGGGGTAGTGATGAGCAGTTCTTC. Its translation: CSVPGTGGSDEQFF.

This chain uses TRBV5-4 with TRBJ2-3; D uncertain. The CDR3 has 15 residues. Germline lookup yields CDR1 SGHNT and CDR2 YYREEE (reference sequence). V was shortened by 1 base and J by 3 bases, with 12 bases between the two germline ends. As DNA, the CDR3 is TGTGCCAGCAGCTTGCTCGGGCCTGAGACAGATACGCAGTATTTT. It yields the protein CASSLLGPETDTQYF.

The rearrangement uses TRBV30 and TRBJ2-7; D is perhaps TRBD1 or TRBD2 (5 bases each). Looked up from germline, CDR1 is GTSNPN and CDR2 is SVGIG (reference sequence). This CDR3 is 18 amino acids long. The V and J ends lost 0 bases and 0 bases respectively, with 21 bases between them. The CDR3 DNA follows: TGTGCCTGGAGTGTTTCCCCCCGGGGCAGACCAACCTCCTACGAGCAGTACTTC. Translating gives CAWSVSPRGRPTSYEQYF.

This clonotype was seen a single time. J is TRBJ2-3 and V is TRBV20-1, with TRBD2 identical over 9 bases. CDR1 is DFQATT and CDR2 is SNEGSKA in the germline V gene (reference sequence). V dropped 3 bases and J dropped 1; count of bases not matched to a gene: 5. The CDR3 length is 15 residues. The CDR3 sequence: CSARGGGAGTDTQYF. Here the CDR3 DNA reads TGCAGTGCTAGGGGCGGGGGGGCCGGCACAGATACGCAGTATTTT.

The chain joins TRBV29-1 to TRBJ1-1, with 7 bases lining up with TRBD1. V lost 3 bases, J lost 5 bases, and 3 bases stayed unmatched. The CDR3 sequence is 12 residues long. CDR1 SQVTM and CDR2 ANQGSEA come from the germline V gene. CDR3 protein: CSVDRGKTEAFF. DNA for the CDR3: TGCAGCGTTGACAGGGGGAAAACTGAAGCTTTCTTT.

Many counts were recorded for this clonotype. This chain links TRBV7-2 with TRBJ1-3; D is unresolved. The CDR3 covers 15 residues. Trimming took off 0 bases at V and 4 bases at J, with 10 bases between the two ends. Germline assignment: CDR1 SGHTA and CDR2 FQGNSA. In DNA, the CDR3 is TGTGCCAGCAGCTTAGCGTTGACCGGAGGAAACACCATATATTTT. As protein: CASSLALTGGNTIYF.

The chain recombines TRBV7-2 with TRBJ2-3, with TRBD2 identical over 11 bases. The CDR3 is 16 residues long. The junction had 7 bases not matched to a gene; V was cut back by 5 bases and J by 3 bases. CDR1 and CDR2 from the germline V gene are SGHTA and FQGNSA. The CDR3: CASSLFSGRVTDTQYF. CDR3 in DNA: TGTGCCAGCAGCCTTTTTAGCGGGAGGGTGACAGATACGCAGTATTTT.

The chain carries TRBV3-1 and TRBJ2-1; the D call may be TRBD1 or TRBD2 (6 bases each). The CDR3 extends over 17 amino acids. Per germline, CDR1 LGHDT and CDR2 YNNKEL (reference sequence). The V gene lost 0 bases and the J gene lost 5 bases, with 17 bases spanning the gap. Written as DNA, the CDR3 is TGTGCCAGCAGCCAAGAATATTTGGGGGGCTTGAACAATGAGCAGTTCTTC. This translates into CASSQEYLGGLNNEQFF.

The V and J genes are TRBV28 and TRBJ1-5; the D is unclear. V shed 2 bases and J shed 6 bases, with 20 bases lying between them. CDR1 and CDR2 from the germline V gene are MDHEN and SYDVKM. The CDR3 runs 17 residues. The CDR3 region is CASSLGEYTPRGQPQHF. The CDR3 bases are TGTGCCAGCAGTTTAGGAGAATACACTCCTCGTGGTCAGCCCCAGCATTTT.

This clonotype occurred many times. DNA of the CDR3: TGTGCCAGCAGTTGGGGACTAAGTAACGAGCAGTACTTC. The encoded protein is CASSWGLSNEQYF. The genes are TRBV27 and TRBJ2-7, with 7 bases matching TRBD2. Germline V gives CDR1 MNHEY, CDR2 SMNVEV (reference sequence). After removal of 4 bases from V and 5 bases from J, the junction contained 5 bases not matched to a gene. This CDR3 region has 13 residues.

This clonotype was seen repeatedly, ten times or more. The chain is built from TRBV5-1 and TRBJ2-5, with TRBD1 matching over 10 bases. The CDR3 contains 16 residues. Germline V gene sequence: CDR1 SGHRS, CDR2 YFSETQ. Trimming cost V 2 bases and J 2 bases; bases outside gene matches: 6. As DNA, the CDR3 is TGCGCCAGCAGCTTAGCCGGGACAGGGGTTCAAGAGACCCAGTACTTC. Translating gives CASSLAGTGVQETQYF.

This chain joins TRBV20-1 and TRBJ2-2; 8 bases fit TRBD1. The length of the CDR3 is 18 residues. CDR1 and CDR2 from the germline V gene are DFQATT and SNEGSKA (reference sequence). V gave up 7 bases and J gave up 1 base; unmatched junction bases: 17. In DNA, the CDR3 is TGCAGTGGTAAGGTCACCGACAGGGGACCTGAGAACACCGGGGAGCTGTTTTTT. As protein: CSGKVTDRGPENTGELFF.

This clonotype appeared a few times. The chain links TRBV15 to TRBJ2-4; tentative D call: TRBD1 (6 bases). Germline V gives CDR1 LNHNV, CDR2 YYDKDF (reference sequence). Trimming shortened V by 9 bases and J by 8 bases, and 14 bases separated the two germline ends. The CDR3 contains 12 residues. The DNA of the CDR3 is TGTGCCACTGGGGCAGGGGATTACATTCAGTACTTC. This encodes CATGAGDYIQYF.

The V call is TRBV11-2, the J call TRBJ2-1, with D unclear. Germline CDR1 and CDR2: SGHAT and FQNNGV. The germline V and J ends were trimmed by 5 bases and 8 bases, with 19 bases remaining between them. The CDR3 is 15 amino acids. CDR3 region: CASSPTASAFDEQFF. The CDR3 DNA sequence: TGTGCCAGCAGCCCCACTGCGAGTGCGTTCGATGAGCAGTTCTTC.